The text below deals with one TCR beta chain. This sample is part of a study of Graves' ophthalmopathy and Graves' hyperthyroidism. Transcripts of RNA were the source for amplifying TCR beta CDR3 regions. Scientists carried out first-round RT-PCR using HTBI primers and then a second-round multiplex PCR. One entry per CDR3 protein results from TCRdb running MiXCR on the multiplex PCR reads. The sample has about 740,000 distinct CDR3 sequences, roughly two fifths seen once. Germline loops: CDR1 MGHRA, CDR2 YSYEKL. This CDR3 contains 15 residues. Trimming stripped 2 bases from V and 0 bases from J, with 10 bases between.

The chain couples TRBV4-1 to TRBJ1-1, with a weak D call TRBD1 (6 bases). Sequencing used peripheral blood. The receptor was derived from an adult man with Graves' ophthalmopathy. The CDR3 loop is CASSQPTGVNTEAFF. In nucleotides, the CDR3 is TGCGCCAGCAGCCAACCGACAGGAGTGAACACTGAAGCTTTCTTT.